These 20 T cell receptor beta chains share one sample of origin, sequenced in a study of blood T cell repertoires in COVID-19. Clones were sequenced by immunoSEQ multiplex PCR, and TCRdb holds only the in-frame ones, with some missing. The data hold approximately 260,000 clones, with over 80% observed a single time. The sequenced sample was peripheral blood. The receptors were sampled from a woman between 65 and 79 years old with COVID-19, enrolled during active disease.

The gene calls are TRBV5-1 and TRBJ2-1; the D gene is possibly TRBD1 (6 bases). The CDR3 totals 14 residues. Trimming took 7 bases from V and 6 from J, leaving 17 bases between them. CDR1 is SGHRS, CDR2 YFSETQ, per germline. The CDR3 nucleotides read TGCGCCAGCGGGGATTCGGGACAAGTCAATGAGCAGTTCTTC. Translation: CASGDSGQVNEQFF.

The chain has TRBV28 and TRBJ2-7, with 10 bases that match TRBD2. V shed 6 bases and J 3 bases; nucleotides not matched to a gene: 8. In germline, CDR1 is MDHEN, CDR2 SYDVKM. The CDR3 spans 15 residues. DNA of the CDR3: TGTGCCAGCAGCCAAGCTAGCGGGAGTATCTACGAGCAGTACTTC. Protein product: CASSQASGSIYEQYF.

This clone appeared once. The chain recombines TRBV7-9 with TRBJ2-1; 10 nucleotides align to TRBD2. This CDR3 is built from 15 residues. V lost 5 bases, J lost 3 bases, and 4 bases stayed unmatched. The germline gives CDR1 SEHNR, CDR2 FQNEAQ (reference sequence). CDR3 region: CASSRRTSGYNEQFF. As DNA, the CDR3 is TGTGCCAGCAGCCGCCGGACTAGCGGCTACAATGAGCAGTTCTTC. The full variable domain, in which reference TRBV7-9 and TRBJ2-1 provide the parts outside the CDR3, is DTGVSQNPRHKITKRGQNVTFRCDPISEHNRLYWYRQTLGQGPEFLTYFQNEAQLEKSRLLSDRFSAERPKGSFSTLEIQRTEQGDSAMYLCASSRRTSGYNEQFFGPGTRLTVL.

The chain couples TRBV30 to TRBJ2-7, with a tentative D call TRBD1 (6 bases). The CDR3 runs 12 residues. The germline V gene has CDR1 GTSNPN and CDR2 SVGIG (reference sequence). V shed 2 bases and J shed 2 bases, with 7 bases lying between them. The CDR3, as DNA: TGTGCCTGGAGTCAGGGGACCTACGAGCAGTACTTC. Its protein product is CAWSQGTYEQYF. The complete variable domain, with remaining parts taken from reference TRBV30 and TRBJ2-7, reads SQTIHQWPATLVQPVGSPLSLECTVEGTSNPNLYWYRQAAGRGLQLLFYSVGIGQISSEVPQNLSASRPQDRQFILSSKKLLLSDSGFYLCAWSQGTYEQYFGPGTRLTVT.

The chain carries TRBV2 and TRBJ1-2; the D is unclear. The V and J ends lost 2 bases and 7 bases respectively, with 14 bases between them. CDR3 length: 14 residues. Germline assignment: CDR1 SNHLY and CDR2 FYNNEI. This chain's CDR3 is CASSETATPLGYTF. The CDR3 DNA sequence: TGTGCCAGCAGTGAAACTGCAACTCCGCTTGGCTACACCTTC.

This chain joins TRBV6-5 and TRBJ1-1; 7 nucleotides line up with TRBD1. V lost 3 bases, J lost 13 bases, and 11 bases stayed unmatched. The CDR3 spans 13 residues. In germline, CDR1 is MNHEY, CDR2 SVGAGI. CDR3 loop: CASSYITQGLVFF. For the CDR3, the DNA is TGTGCCAGCAGTTATATCACACAGGGGTTGGTTTTCTTT.

J is TRBJ2-2 and V is TRBV5-1, with D possibly matching TRBD2 (6 bases). There are 14 residues in the CDR3. V lost 6 bases and J lost 7, with 16 bases in between. Germline CDR1 and CDR2: SGHRS and YFSETQ. In DNA, the CDR3 is TGCGCCAGCACGGAGGGCCTGCTCGTCGGGGAGCTGTTTTTT. It encodes CASTEGLLVGELFF.

The V gene is TRBV9, the J gene TRBJ1-6; a weak D match, TRBD1 (6 bases). The CDR3 extends over 16 amino acids. The V gene's germline CDR1 is SGDLS and CDR2 YYNGEE. V lost 2 bases to trimming and J lost 5 bases, with 14 bases between them. The DNA for the CDR3 is TGTGCCAGCAGCGTCCTCGGACAGCCCAATAATTCACCCCTCCACTTT. Translating it yields CASSVLGQPNNSPLHF.

Only one count was recorded for this clone. This chain joins TRBV6-5 and TRBJ2-1; 7 bases agree with TRBD2. After removal of 0 bases from V and 4 bases from J, the junction contained 6 bases not matched to a gene. The CDR3 totals 16 residues. Germline CDR1 reads MNHEY; CDR2 reads SVGAGI. Here the CDR3 reads CASSYSLAGVYNEQFF. In DNA, the CDR3 is TGTGCCAGCAGTTACTCCCTGGCGGGGGTATACAATGAGCAGTTCTTC.

The chain links TRBV10-3 to TRBJ1-1; perhaps TRBD1 as D (6 bases). Germline V CDR1 and CDR2: ENHRY, SYGVKD. V was shortened by 3 bases and J by 1 base, with 6 bases between the two germline ends. CDR3 length: 13 amino acids. CDR3 sequence reads: CAISEQGNTEAFF. CDR3 bases: TGTGCCATCAGTGAACAGGGGAACACTGAAGCTTTCTTT.

This clone was observed once. The rearrangement joins TRBV7-3 to TRBJ2-2; 13 bases are a match to TRBD2. The CDR3 has 17 residues. Germline CDR1 is SGHTA and CDR2 is FQGTGA. The ends lost 5 bases at V and 6 bases at J; junction bases unmatched: 9. The CDR3, as DNA: TGTGCCAGCAGCCCACTCCGACTAGCGGGAGGCGCCGGGGAGCTGTTTTTT. Protein product: CASSPLRLAGGAGELFF.

The V call is TRBV28, the J call TRBJ1-2; 9 bases are shared with TRBD1. The CDR3 spans 15 residues. CDR1 MDHEN and CDR2 SYDVKM come from the germline V gene. V shed 5 bases, J shed 5 bases, and the junction held 9 bases outside the gene matches. In DNA, the CDR3 is TGTGCCAGCAGTGAAACCTACAGGGGGCCTTATGGCTACACCTTC. Its protein product is CASSETYRGPYGYTF.

V gene TRBV10-3 combines with J gene TRBJ2-1; 11 bases fit TRBD1. CDR3 length: 14 residues. Per germline, CDR1 ENHRY and CDR2 SYGVKD. Trimming cost V 8 bases and J 5 bases; bases outside gene matches: 5. The CDR3 protein is CAIAGQGANNEQFF. In DNA form, the CDR3 reads TGTGCCATCGCTGGACAGGGGGCCAACAATGAGCAGTTCTTC.

This clone was seen a handful of times. V is TRBV19 and J is TRBJ2-2; D may be TRBD2 (6 bases). Germline assignment: CDR1 LNHDA and CDR2 SQIVND (reference sequence). Trimming removed 4 bases at V and 5 bases at J, with 8 bases between. The CDR3 consists of 13 residues. DNA for the CDR3: TGTGCCAGTAGTACTCGGGGGACCGGGGAGCTGTTTTTT. Amino acids: CASSTRGTGELFF.

The V call is TRBV18, the J call TRBJ1-1, with a weak D call TRBD1 (5 bases). V lost 0 bases to trimming and J lost 4 bases, with 12 bases between them. The CDR3 extends over 15 amino acids. Per germline, CDR1 KGHSH and CDR2 LQKENI. CDR3 in DNA: TGTGCCAGCTCACCACCCCGGAGGAGGGGCACTGAAGCTTTCTTT. Translated, it gives CASSPPRRRGTEAFF.

This sequence joins TRBV5-4 and TRBJ2-1; a possible D gene is TRBD2 (6 bases). V dropped 0 bases and J dropped 7 bases, with 11 bases sitting between them. CDR3 length: 14 residues. In germline, CDR1 is SGHNT, CDR2 YYREEE (reference sequence). The CDR3 region has the DNA TGTGCCAGCAGCTTGGCCGGGAGTTTGAATGAGCAGTTCTTC. Translated, it gives CASSLAGSLNEQFF.

This rearrangement joins TRBV19 to TRBJ2-3; 12 bases fit TRBD1. Germline CDR1 reads LNHDA; CDR2 reads SQIVND (reference sequence). V lost 5 bases and J lost 1; bases outside the gene matches: 16. CDR3 size: 20 residues. CDR3 region: CASSLITGTGGLLGTDTQYF. The CDR3 nucleotides are TGTGCCAGTAGTTTAATTACCGGGACAGGGGGCCTCCTGGGCACAGATACGCAGTATTTT.

For the CDR3, the DNA is TGTGCCAGTAGTAGGACTAGCTTGTTTAATGAGCAGTTCTTC. Translated, it gives CASSRTSLFNEQFF. The chain carries TRBV19 and TRBJ2-1, with 8 nucleotides matching TRBD2. This CDR3 spans 14 amino acids. J lost 7 bases, V lost 4 bases, and 6 bases had no gene match. The germline CDR1 and CDR2 sequences are LNHDA and SQIVND (reference sequence).

V gene TRBV2 combines with J gene TRBJ2-2, with D possibly TRBD1 on 5 matching bases. Germline-derived CDR1 and CDR2 are SNHLY and FYNNEI. This CDR3 is 14 amino acids long. V gave up 6 bases and J gave up 2 bases, with 10 bases separating them. This chain's CDR3 is CASSAQGNTGELFF. The CDR3, as DNA: TGTGCCAGCAGCGCTCAGGGAAACACCGGGGAGCTGTTTTTT.

This chain connects TRBV2 to TRBJ1-5; 7 nucleotides line up with TRBD1. The CDR3 length is 16 residues. Losses at the gene ends were 6 bases for V and 2 bases for J; bases not matched to a gene: 10. Germline V CDR1 and CDR2: SNHLY, FYNNEI. CDR3 region: CASRDSQGVGNQPQHF. As DNA, the CDR3 is TGTGCCAGCAGGGATAGTCAGGGGGTTGGCAATCAGCCCCAGCATTTT.